This passage covers 20 T cell receptor beta chains from one sample sequenced in a study of cytomegalovirus exposure and HLA in healthy donors. Both 60 Vbeta primers and 13 Jbeta primers went into the PCR. Profiling relied on immunoSEQ multiplex PCR, and the TCRdb table lists in-frame clones only, not all of them. The table has fewer than 200,000 clones, roughly 80% seen once; the top ten hold roughly 0.99%. The specimen was PBMCs. These receptors originate from a girl aged 2-9 years in good health and CMV-seropositive.

The J gene is TRBJ2-1, the V gene TRBV28, with 9 bases fitting TRBD2. Germline CDR1 reads MDHEN; CDR2 reads SYDVKM. The V gene end was trimmed by 6 bases and the J gene end by 2 bases; junction bases not matched to a gene: 8. This CDR3 has 16 residues. CDR3 DNA: TGTGCCAGCAGCACTTTTAGCGGGAGCCCCTACAATGAGCAGTTCTTC. Its translation: CASSTFSGSPYNEQFF.

The chain joins TRBV29-1 to TRBJ1-2; no clear D. Trimming removed 6 bases from V and 3 bases from J, with 17 bases in between. The CDR3 runs to 14 residues. Germline CDR1 and CDR2: SQVTM and ANQGSEA. The CDR3 bases are TGCAGCGTGGGCCGTCTTATTTCGGACTATGGCTACACCTTC. It is translated as CSVGRLISDYGYTF.

The rearrangement uses TRBV7-8 and TRBJ2-7; D might be TRBD2 (6 bases). The germline V and J ends were trimmed by 5 bases and 4 bases, with 12 bases remaining between them. Germline V CDR1 and CDR2: SGHVS, FQNEAQ. The CDR3 totals 13 residues. CDR3: CASSLRRDYEQYF. DNA for the CDR3: TGTGCCAGCAGCCTAAGGAGGGATTACGAGCAGTACTTC.

The chain recombines TRBV6-4 with TRBJ2-5; tentative D call: TRBD1 (5 bases). Per germline, CDR1 MRHNA and CDR2 SNTAGT. This CDR3 has 14 residues. The V end lost 0 bases, the J end lost 4 bases, and 9 bases lay between the germline ends. This CDR3 is CASSDSAGSETQYF. CDR3 bases: TGTGCCAGCAGTGACTCCGCAGGGTCAGAGACCCAGTACTTC.

This chain links TRBV5-1 with TRBJ2-1, with 9 bases aligning to TRBD1. Germline CDR1 and CDR2: SGHRS and YFSETQ. The CDR3 is made up of 12 amino acids. V trimming: 5 bases; J trimming: 10 bases; junction bases outside the gene matches: 4. CDR3 coding DNA: TGCGCCAGCAGGGTGGGGACAGGGGAGCAGTTCTTC. Encoded protein: CASRVGTGEQFF.

The V gene is TRBV7-8, the J gene TRBJ2-2; 9 bases are shared with TRBD2. The junction had 1 base not matched to a gene; V was cut back by 5 bases and J by 0 bases. Germline values: CDR1 SGHVS, CDR2 FQNEAQ. The CDR3 runs to 15 residues. The CDR3 sequence: CASSRTSANTGELFF. The CDR3 nucleotides read TGTGCCAGCAGCAGGACTAGCGCGAACACCGGGGAGCTGTTTTTT.

This sequence joins TRBV30 and TRBJ1-3; D gene unclear. Per germline, CDR1 GTSNPN and CDR2 SVGIG (reference sequence). The CDR3 consists of 12 residues. Trimming took 5 bases from V and 0 from J, leaving 5 bases between them. The CDR3 protein is CAWLSSGNTIYF. The CDR3 DNA reads TGTGCCTGGCTTAGCTCTGGAAACACCATATATTTT.

This clone was found once. V usage is TRBV7-6 and J usage is TRBJ2-1; no clear D gene. Germline V gene lookup returns CDR1 SGHVS and CDR2 FNYEAQ. Between the trimmed V and J ends, which lost 2 bases and 1 base, there was a span of 9 bases. The CDR3 is 15 amino acids. The CDR3 DNA follows: TGTGCCAGCAGCTTAACGGCGGATTCCTACAATGAGCAGTTCTTC. This gives the protein CASSLTADSYNEQFF.

The chain has TRBV28 and TRBJ1-3, with D unresolved. Germline loops: CDR1 MDHEN, CDR2 SYDVKM. Trimming took off 3 bases at V and 9 bases at J, with 6 bases between the two ends. This CDR3 is built from 11 residues. CDR3 in amino acids: CASSFLTTIYF. CDR3 coding DNA: TGTGCCAGCAGTTTCCTAACCACCATATATTTT.

This sequence joins TRBV30 and TRBJ1-5, with TRBD1 matching over 7 bases. Germline V gene sequence: CDR1 GTSNPN, CDR2 SVGIG (reference sequence). This CDR3 region has 16 residues. Trimming at V came to 0 bases and at J to 3 bases, leaving 8 bases not matched to a gene. CDR3 sequence (DNA): TGTGCCTGGAGTGTACCGGGACAGTCCCTCAATCAGCCCCAGCATTTT. This encodes CAWSVPGQSLNQPQHF.

This clone was observed a handful of times. The sample contains more than one DNA sequence encoding this CDR3. The rearrangement joins TRBV10-3 to TRBJ1-1, with TRBD1 matching over 7 bases. Germline V gene data show CDR1 as ENHRY and CDR2 as SYGVKD. With 3 bases clipped from V and 2 bases from J, the junction kept 3 bases outside the gene matches. The CDR3 has 14 residues. CDR3 nucleotide sequence: TGTGCCATCAGTGAATCAGGGGGAAACACTGAAGCTTTCTTT. It translates to CAISESGGNTEAFF.

The CDR3 coding sequence is TGCGCCAGCACTTCGACTAGCGGTACATACAATGAGCAGTTCTTC. It translates to CASTSTSGTYNEQFF. This sequence joins TRBV10-2 and TRBJ2-1; 9 bases line up with TRBD2. CDR3 length: 15 residues. Germline values: CDR1 WSHSY, CDR2 SAAADI. With 7 bases clipped from V and 4 bases from J, the junction kept 8 bases outside the gene matches.

The V and J genes are TRBV6-1 and TRBJ1-1, with TRBD1 matching over 7 bases. The V gene end was trimmed by 4 bases and the J gene end by 5 bases; junction bases not matched to a gene: 4. Germline V lookup: CDR1 MNHNS, CDR2 SASEGT. This CDR3 comprises 13 residues. The CDR3 protein is CASSASQGTEAFF. The CDR3 coding sequence is TGTGCCAGCAGTGCATCACAGGGGACTGAAGCTTTCTTT.

The count of this clone is one. The chain links TRBV5-1 to TRBJ1-2, with a possible D match to TRBD1 (5 bases). Between the trimmed V and J ends, which lost 0 bases and 5 bases, there was a span of 8 bases. This CDR3 has 13 residues. Per the germline V gene, CDR1 is SGHRS and CDR2 is YFSETQ. For the CDR3, the DNA is TGCGCCAGCAGCTTGGAAGGGGCATATGGCTACACCTTC. Protein: CASSLEGAYGYTF.

V and J are TRBV5-1 and TRBJ2-7; 8 bases align to TRBD1. Germline CDR1 SGHRS, CDR2 YFSETQ. The CDR3 totals 17 residues. Germline trimming cut 1 base from V and 1 base from J; bases unmatched to any gene: 10. The CDR3 region is CASSLFPSDRASYEQYF. The CDR3 DNA reads TGCGCCAGCAGCTTGTTCCCTTCGGACAGGGCTTCCTACGAGCAGTACTTC.

V usage is TRBV30 and J usage is TRBJ2-5; no firm D call. The DNA end lines up better with TRBJ2-7; the J call may be wrong. Germline V gene lookup returns CDR1 GTSNPN and CDR2 SVGIG (reference sequence). The CDR3 runs 13 residues. CDR3 sequence reads: CAWSYVPTYEQYF. Here the CDR3 DNA reads TGTGCCTGGAGTTATGTGCCCACCTACGAGCAGTACTTC.

The V gene is TRBV5-4, the J gene TRBJ2-2; possibly TRBD2 for D (6 bases). The germline V and J ends were trimmed by 4 bases and 5 bases, with 18 bases remaining between them. Per germline, CDR1 SGHNT and CDR2 YYREEE (reference sequence). This CDR3 is 16 amino acids long. CDR3 residues: CASSPRFRRVTGELFF. CDR3 DNA: TGTGCCAGCAGCCCTAGATTTCGGAGGGTAACCGGGGAGCTGTTTTTT.

The CDR3 bases are TGTGCCAGCAGCTTGGAGTTCTGGGGACAGGCCACAGATACGCAGTATTTT. This translates into CASSLEFWGQATDTQYF. The chain is built from TRBV5-8 and TRBJ2-3; 8 bases align to TRBD1. The CDR3 totals 17 residues. Trimming cost V 0 bases and J 2 bases; bases outside gene matches: 8. Germline values: CDR1 SGHTS, CDR2 YDEGEE.

This chain uses TRBV29-1 with TRBJ1-1; 8 bases agree with TRBD1. The CDR3 is 13 amino acids. The junction had 2 bases not matched to a gene; V was cut back by 3 bases and J by 2 bases. From germline, CDR1 is SQVTM and CDR2 ANQGSEA. CDR3 sequence: CSVEGQVNTEAFF. CDR3 in DNA: TGCAGCGTTGAGGGACAGGTAAACACTGAAGCTTTCTTT. Full variable domain (rest looked up from reference TRBV29-1 and TRBJ1-1): SAVISQKPSRDICQRGTSLTIQCQVDSQVTMMFWYRQQPGQSLTLIATANQGSEATYESGFVIDKFPISRPNLTFSTLTVSNMSPEDSSIYLCSVEGQVNTEAFFGQGTRLTVV.

This clone has a single count. The chain couples TRBV5-1 to TRBJ2-3; TRBD2 matches 13 bases. This CDR3 region has 16 residues. The V gene's germline CDR1 is SGHRS and CDR2 YFSETQ. With V trimmed by 1 base and J by 6 bases, 5 bases remained unmatched. CDR3 in DNA: TGCGCCAGCAGCTTGTCCGGGACTAGCGGGACGGATACGCAGTATTTT. As protein: CASSLSGTSGTDTQYF. Drawing the rest from reference TRBV5-1 and TRBJ2-3, the complete variable domain is KAGVTQTPRYLIKTRGQQVTLSCSPISGHRSVSWYQQTPGQGLQFLFEYFSETQRNKGNFPGRFSGRQFSNSRSEMNVSTLELGDSALYLCASSLSGTSGTDTQYFGPGTRLTVL.